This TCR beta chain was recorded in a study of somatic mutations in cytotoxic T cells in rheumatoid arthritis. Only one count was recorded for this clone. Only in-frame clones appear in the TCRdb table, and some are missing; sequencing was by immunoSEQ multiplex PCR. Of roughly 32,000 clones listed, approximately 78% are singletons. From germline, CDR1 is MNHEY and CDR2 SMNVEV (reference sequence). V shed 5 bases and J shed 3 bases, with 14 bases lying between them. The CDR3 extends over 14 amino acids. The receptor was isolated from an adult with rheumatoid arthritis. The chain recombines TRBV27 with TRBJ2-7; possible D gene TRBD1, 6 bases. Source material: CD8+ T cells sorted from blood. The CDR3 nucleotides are TGTGCCAGCAGTACCTCGGGACAACACTACGAGCAGTACTTC. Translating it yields CASSTSGQHYEQYF.